The rows below give T cell receptor beta chains drawn from one sample of a study of blood T cells in healthy people across ages. TCRdb reanalysed the 5' RACE reads using MiXCR and keeps one entry per CDR3 protein. The repertoire has roughly 900,000 distinct CDR3 sequences, under 35% of them found once; the top ten carry 15% to 20%. Sequencing was carried out using blood. The source of these receptors is a woman older than 75 in good health. Both conserved end residues are part of each CDR3. A D gene is named only where the DNA matches it firmly. Some rows have no size entry. The others give once, few or many, or a class for an expanded clone.

V gene,clone size,J gene,D gene,CDR3 DNA,CDR3 protein
TRBV6-6,.,TRBJ1-2,.,TGTGCCAGCAGTTATGGGATTTTAAGCTATGGCTACACCTTC,CASSYGILSYGYTF
TRBV12-3/TRBV12-4,.,TRBJ2-5,TRBD2,TGTGCCAGCTCCTTCAGGGGGCTAGCGGGGGGGATGGAGACCCAGTACTTC,CASSFRGLAGGMETQYF
TRBV7-2,.,TRBJ1-2,TRBD1,TGTGCCAGCAATCGAGGACAGGGGACCCATCCTGTCTATGGCTACACCTTC,CASNRGQGTHPVYGYTF
TRBV20-1,few,TRBJ1-2,.,TGCAGTGCTAGTCTCCGGACATGGGATGGCTACACCTTC,CSASLRTWDGYTF
TRBV30,.,TRBJ2-7,.,TGTGCCTGGAGCTCCGGGGGAAGCGAGCAGTACTTC,CAWSSGGSEQYF
TRBV6-2/TRBV6-3,few,TRBJ2-2,.,TGTGCCAGCAGTTCACGCCGGGGGTTCATTAACACCGGGGAGCTGTTTTTT,CASSSRRGFINTGELFF
TRBV14,few,TRBJ2-5,TRBD2,TGTGCCAGCAGCCAATTCTCTGGCGGGGGAGCGATAGAGACCCAGTACTTC,CASSQFSGGGAIETQYF
TRBV6-2/TRBV6-3,many,TRBJ2-7,.,TGTGCCAGCAGTTACAAGGGGACCCTCTACGAGCAGTACTTC,CASSYKGTLYEQYF
TRBV6-6,.,TRBJ2-1,TRBD2,TGTGCCAGCAGGGCAAGCGGGGGAGACCTCAATGAGCCGTTCTTC,CASRASGGDLNEPFF
TRBV6-1,many,TRBJ2-1,.,TGTGCCAGCAGATTCTTAGGCAGCTCCTACAATGAGCAGTTCTTC,CASRFLGSSYNEQFF
TRBV6-6,.,TRBJ1-1,.,TGTGCCAGCAGTCCAAAGGGAGGGGTGAACACTGAAGCTTTCTTT,CASSPKGGVNTEAFF
TRBV6-1,.,TRBJ2-5,TRBD1,TGTGCCAGCAGGGACAGGGTATACGAGACCCAGTACTTC,CASRDRVYETQYF
TRBV11-2,.,TRBJ2-5,TRBD2,TGTGCCAGCAGCAAGGGGACTAGCGGGGGGGAACAAGAGACCCAGTACTTC,CASSKGTSGGEQETQYF
TRBV9,many,TRBJ2-5,.,TGTGCCAGCAGCCCCCTGGAACCCCAAGAGACCCAGTACTTC,CASSPLEPQETQYF
TRBV5-4,few,TRBJ2-2,.,TGTGCCAGCAGCTTGCGGAGGGGGGGGAACACCGGGGAGCTGTTTTTT,CASSLRRGGNTGELFF
TRBV5-1,once,TRBJ1-1,TRBD1,TGCGCCAGCGCCAAGGGACAGATGAACACTGAAGCTTTCTTT,CASAKGQMNTEAFF
TRBV7-2,.,TRBJ1-2,TRBD1,TGTGCCAGCAGGGGGGACAGGGGAGGAAGAGGCTACACCTTC,CASRGDRGGRGYTF
TRBV7-2,many,TRBJ1-2,.,TGTGCCAGCAGCCCGGTGGGCGGCTACACCTTC,CASSPVGGYTF
TRBV6-1,many,TRBJ2-1,.,TGTGCCAGCAGAGCGGGACACCTAAACTTC,CASRAGHLNF
TRBV5-1,many,TRBJ2-1,TRBD2,TGCGCCAGCAGCTTGCAAGCGGGGAATTATGAGCAGTTCTTC,CASSLQAGNYEQFF
TRBV24-1,.,TRBJ2-3,TRBD2,TGTGCCACCAGGTCTAGCGGGGGGGAGGATACGCAGTATTTT,CATRSSGGEDTQYF
TRBV7-2,once,TRBJ1-5,TRBD1,TGTGCCAGCAGCATCGCGGGACAGGGGTACAATCAACCCCAGCATTTT,CASSIAGQGYNQPQHF
TRBV6-2/TRBV6-3,many,TRBJ2-3,.,TGTGCCAGCAGTCAGCAGGCTTCTAGCACAGATACGCAGTATTTT,CASSQQASSTDTQYF
TRBV28,.,TRBJ1-4,.,TGTGCCAGCAGTCGCCAGATCTTTGAAAAACTGTTTTTT,CASSRQIFEKLFF
TRBV5-1,few,TRBJ1-1,.,TGCGCCAGCAAGGGACGGATGATTTTGGCGGACACTGAAGCTTTCTTT,CASKGRMILADTEAFF
TRBV7-6,few,TRBJ2-5,.,TGTGCCAGCAGCTTAGTACCACAAGAGACCCGGTACTTC,CASSLVPQETRYF
TRBV4-1,many,TRBJ1-1,.,TGCGCCAGCAGCCAAGATCCAGAGACGGGGGATGTAATGAACACTGAAGCTTTCTTT,CASSQDPETGDVMNTEAFF
TRBV20-1,.,TRBJ2-3,.,TGCAGTGCTTCCGGAGATGCGCAGTATTTT,CSASGDAQYF
TRBV5-5,many,TRBJ2-1,TRBD2,TGTGCCAGCAGCTCCGGGGCTAGCGGGGGCAATGAGCAGTTCTTC,CASSSGASGGNEQFF
TRBV7-2,.,TRBJ2-5,.,TGTGCCAGCAGCCAGAGATGGGGCCTTGAGACCCAGTACTTC,CASSQRWGLETQYF
TRBV5-1,many,TRBJ2-2,.,TGCGCCAGCAGCTTGGAGGTGAACACCGGGGAGCTGTTTTTT,CASSLEVNTGELFF
TRBV20-1,.,TRBJ2-3,.,TGCAGTGCTAGAGATACCCGGACTGTAGATACGCAGTATTTT,CSARDTRTVDTQYF
TRBV6-4,.,TRBJ2-3,TRBD2,TGTGCCACCGGGACTAGCGGGTCGACCACAGATACGCAGTATTTT,CATGTSGSTTDTQYF
TRBV6-2/TRBV6-3,.,TRBJ1-2,TRBD1,TGTGCCAGCAGTTACCCCAGGACAGGGGAAGGCTACACCTTC,CASSYPRTGEGYTF
TRBV20-1,.,TRBJ2-1,.,TGCAGTGCTAGTGTTAACCGGGACAATGAGCAGTTCTTC,CSASVNRDNEQFF
TRBV5-1,.,TRBJ1-5,.,TGCGCCAGCAGCCTGGACGGCTATAGCAATCAGCTCCAGCATTTT,CASSLDGYSNQLQHF
TRBV6-2/TRBV6-3,many,TRBJ2-4,TRBD2,TGTGCCAGCAGTCTAGCGGGGTTTAACAAAAACATTCAGTACTTC,CASSLAGFNKNIQYF
TRBV10-3,.,TRBJ2-5,TRBD2,TGTGCCATCAGTGAGTCCGGGGGACGCGTTAGCGGGCAGTACTTC,CAISESGGRVSGQYF
TRBV20-1,.,TRBJ2-1,.,TGTAGTGCTACGGTCCTGGGTAGCCAAGAGACCCAGTTCTTC,CSATVLGSQETQFF
TRBV12-3/TRBV12-4,many,TRBJ2-4,TRBD1,TGTGCCAGCAGCCAGGGACAGCCCGTAGCCAAAAACATTCAGTACTTC,CASSQGQPVAKNIQYF
TRBV6-4,many,TRBJ2-7,TRBD2,TGTGCCAGCAGTGATGCACTAGCGCCCTACGAGCAGTACTTC,CASSDALAPYEQYF
TRBV7-2,few,TRBJ1-5,TRBD1,TGTGCCAGCAGCTTAGTGACAGGGGGTGGTCAGCCCCAGCATTTT,CASSLVTGGGQPQHF
TRBV7-7,few,TRBJ1-5,.,TGTGCTAGCAACCCCCAAGGGAGGGATAGCAATCAGCCCCAGCATTTT,CASNPQGRDSNQPQHF
TRBV30,.,TRBJ1-2,.,TGTGCCTGGAGATCGACGGGACCTCCTAACGGCTACACCTTC,CAWRSTGPPNGYTF
TRBV6-5,many,TRBJ2-3,.,TGTGCCAGCAGAACGACTAGGGGGGGGAGAGGGGATACGCAGTATTTT,CASRTTRGGRGDTQYF
TRBV20-1,many,TRBJ2-5,TRBD2,TGCAGTCCAGGGACTAGCGGGCTACAAGAGACCCAGTACTTC,CSPGTSGLQETQYF
TRBV12-3/TRBV12-4,.,TRBJ2-1,TRBD2,TGTGCCAGCAGCCTTAGCGGGCTAAGCTCCTACAATGAGCAGTTCTTC,CASSLSGLSSYNEQFF
TRBV7-2,many,TRBJ2-3,.,TGTGCCAGCAGCTTTCATGGGGGCCCACTCACAGATACGCAGTATTTT,CASSFHGGPLTDTQYF
TRBV6-5,few,TRBJ1-2,TRBD1,TGTGCCAGCAGTTACTTTCCGGGCAGGGGGCGGATCTATGGCTACACCTTC,CASSYFPGRGRIYGYTF
TRBV7-2,few,TRBJ1-1,TRBD1,TGTGCCAGCAGCTTAGAGAGGACAGGGCACACTGAAGCTTTCTTT,CASSLERTGHTEAFF
TRBV3-1,many,TRBJ2-1,.,TGTGCCAGCAGCCAGGGGGCTGAGCAGTTCTTC,CASSQGAEQFF
TRBV6-4,many,TRBJ2-3,TRBD1,TGTGCCAGCAGTGACTCGGGACAGGGGAAAAGAAATACGCAGTATTTT,CASSDSGQGKRNTQYF
TRBV5-1,.,TRBJ2-1,.,TGCGCCAGCAGGGAGGTAGCGGCATACAATGAGCAGTTCTTC,CASREVAAYNEQFF
TRBV20-1,many,TRBJ1-4,.,TGCAGTGCCCACAAAGGGGCAAATGAAAAACTGTTTTTT,CSAHKGANEKLFF
TRBV7-6,few,TRBJ2-5,.,TGTGCCAGCAGCCCGCTGCCCTGGGATAGGCAGGAGACCCAGTACTTC,CASSPLPWDRQETQYF
TRBV3-1,few,TRBJ2-1,.,TGTGCCAGCAGCCAAGATCGCGGACTCTGCAATGAGCAGTTCTTC,CASSQDRGLCNEQFF
TRBV14,many,TRBJ2-7,.,TGTGCCAGCAGCCGAAGACCGGGGCTGGACGAGCAGTACTTC,CASSRRPGLDEQYF
TRBV10-3,many,TRBJ2-7,TRBD1,TGTGCCATCCAAACAGGGGACTCCTACGAGCAGTACTTC,CAIQTGDSYEQYF